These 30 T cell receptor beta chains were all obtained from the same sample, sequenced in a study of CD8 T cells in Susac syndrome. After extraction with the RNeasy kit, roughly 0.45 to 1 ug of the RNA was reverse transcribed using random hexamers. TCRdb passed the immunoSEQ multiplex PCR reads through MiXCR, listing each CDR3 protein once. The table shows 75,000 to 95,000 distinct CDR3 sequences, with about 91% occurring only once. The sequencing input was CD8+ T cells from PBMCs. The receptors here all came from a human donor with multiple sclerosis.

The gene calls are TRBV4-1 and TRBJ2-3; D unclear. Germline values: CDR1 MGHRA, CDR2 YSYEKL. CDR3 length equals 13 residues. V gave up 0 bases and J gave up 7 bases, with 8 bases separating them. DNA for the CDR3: TGCGCCAGCAGCCAAGATCCAAGCAATACGCAGTATTTT. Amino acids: CASSQDPSNTQYF.

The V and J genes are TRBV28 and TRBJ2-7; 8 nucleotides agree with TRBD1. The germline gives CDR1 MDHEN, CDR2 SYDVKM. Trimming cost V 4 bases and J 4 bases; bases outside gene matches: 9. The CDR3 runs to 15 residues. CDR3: CASSSTSGGEYEQYF. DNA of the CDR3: TGTGCCAGCAGTTCCACTTCAGGGGGCGAATACGAGCAGTACTTC.

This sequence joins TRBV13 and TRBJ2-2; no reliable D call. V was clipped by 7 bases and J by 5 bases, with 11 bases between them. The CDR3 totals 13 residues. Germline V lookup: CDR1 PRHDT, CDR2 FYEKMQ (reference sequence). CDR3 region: CASNTAGTGELFF. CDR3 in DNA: TGTGCCAGCAACACCGCAGGAACCGGGGAGCTGTTTTTT.

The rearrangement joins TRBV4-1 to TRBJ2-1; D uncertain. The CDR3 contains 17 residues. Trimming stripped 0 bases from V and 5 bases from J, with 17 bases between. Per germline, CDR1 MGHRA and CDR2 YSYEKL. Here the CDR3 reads CASSQDRAYESNNEQFF. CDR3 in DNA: TGCGCCAGCAGCCAAGATCGGGCATACGAATCCAACAATGAGCAGTTCTTC.

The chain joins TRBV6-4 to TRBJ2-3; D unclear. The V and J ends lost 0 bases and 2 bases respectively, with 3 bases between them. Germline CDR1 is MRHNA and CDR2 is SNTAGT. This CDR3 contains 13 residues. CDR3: CASSDSDTDTQYF. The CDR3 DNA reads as TGTGCCAGCAGTGACTCGGACACAGATACGCAGTATTTT.

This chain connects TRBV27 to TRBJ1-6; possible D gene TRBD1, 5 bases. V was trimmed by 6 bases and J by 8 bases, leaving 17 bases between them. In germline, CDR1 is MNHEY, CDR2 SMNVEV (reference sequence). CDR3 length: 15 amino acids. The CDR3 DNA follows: TGTGCCAGCAGGAAAAATTGGCAGGGTGATTCACCCCTCCACTTT. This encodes CASRKNWQGDSPLHF.

This CDR3 is CASSQVHHEQYF. The DNA of the CDR3 is TGTGCCAGCAGCCAAGTTCACCACGAGCAGTACTTC. The chain recombines TRBV3-1 with TRBJ2-7; D unresolved. Germline CDR1 and CDR2: LGHDT and YNNKEL (reference sequence). The V gene lost 1 base and the J gene lost 5 bases, with 6 bases spanning the gap. The CDR3 spans 12 residues.

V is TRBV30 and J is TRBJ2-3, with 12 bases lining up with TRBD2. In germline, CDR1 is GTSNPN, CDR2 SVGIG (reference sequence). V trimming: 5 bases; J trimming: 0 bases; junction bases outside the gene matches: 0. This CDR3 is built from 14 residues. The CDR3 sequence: CAWLAGGSTDTQYF. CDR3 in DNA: TGTGCCTGGCTAGCGGGGGGGAGCACAGATACGCAGTATTTT.

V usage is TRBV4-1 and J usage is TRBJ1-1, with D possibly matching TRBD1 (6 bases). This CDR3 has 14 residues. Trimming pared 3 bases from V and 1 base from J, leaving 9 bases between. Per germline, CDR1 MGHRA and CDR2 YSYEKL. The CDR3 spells CASSQKDRNTEAFF. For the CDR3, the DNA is TGCGCCAGCAGCCAGAAGGACAGGAACACTGAAGCTTTCTTT.

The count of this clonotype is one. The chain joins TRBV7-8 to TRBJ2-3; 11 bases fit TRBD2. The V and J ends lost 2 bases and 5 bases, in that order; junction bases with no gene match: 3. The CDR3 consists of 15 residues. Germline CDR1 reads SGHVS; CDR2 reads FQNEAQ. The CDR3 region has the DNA TGTGCCAGCAGCTTACTAGCGGGGGGTCAAGATACGCAGTATTTT. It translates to CASSLLAGGQDTQYF.

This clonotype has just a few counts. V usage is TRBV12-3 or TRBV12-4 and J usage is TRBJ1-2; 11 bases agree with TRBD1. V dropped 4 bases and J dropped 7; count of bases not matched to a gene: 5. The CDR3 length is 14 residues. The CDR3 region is CASSWGQGGGGYTF. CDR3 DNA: TGTGCCAGCAGTTGGGGACAGGGGGGTGGTGGCTACACCTTC.

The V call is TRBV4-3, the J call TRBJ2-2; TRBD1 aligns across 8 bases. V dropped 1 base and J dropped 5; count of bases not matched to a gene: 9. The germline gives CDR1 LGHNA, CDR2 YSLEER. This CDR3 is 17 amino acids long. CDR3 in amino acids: CASSQGQGAFGTGELFF. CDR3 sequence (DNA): TGCGCCAGCAGCCAAGGGCAGGGGGCTTTTGGGACCGGGGAGCTGTTTTTT.

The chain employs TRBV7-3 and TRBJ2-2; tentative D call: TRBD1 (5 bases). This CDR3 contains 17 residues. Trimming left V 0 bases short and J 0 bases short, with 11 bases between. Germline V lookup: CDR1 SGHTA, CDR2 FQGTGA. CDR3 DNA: TGTGCCAGCAGCTTAACCGGCCAGGGATCGAACACCGGGGAGCTGTTTTTT. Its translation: CASSLTGQGSNTGELFF.

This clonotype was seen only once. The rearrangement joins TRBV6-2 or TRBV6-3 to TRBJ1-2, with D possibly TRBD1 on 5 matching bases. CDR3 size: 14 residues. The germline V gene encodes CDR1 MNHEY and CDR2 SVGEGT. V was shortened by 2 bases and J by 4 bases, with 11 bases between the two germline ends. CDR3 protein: CASSYGGLIYGYTF. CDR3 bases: TGTGCCAGCAGTTACGGGGGGTTAATCTATGGCTACACCTTC.

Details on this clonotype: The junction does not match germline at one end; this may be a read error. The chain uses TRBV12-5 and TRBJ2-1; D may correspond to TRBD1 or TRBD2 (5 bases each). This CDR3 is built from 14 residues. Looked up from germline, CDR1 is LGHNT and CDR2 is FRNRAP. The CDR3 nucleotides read TGTGCTAGTGGTTTGGCGGGACCCTACAATGGGCAGTTCTTC. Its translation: CASGLAGPYNGQFF.

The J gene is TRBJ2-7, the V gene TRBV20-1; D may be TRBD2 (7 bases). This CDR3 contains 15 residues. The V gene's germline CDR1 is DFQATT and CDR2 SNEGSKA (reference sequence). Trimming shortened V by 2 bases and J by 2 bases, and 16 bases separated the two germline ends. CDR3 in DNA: TGCAGTGCTAGAAAGGGCGGGGGCACCCCCTACGAGCAGTACTTC. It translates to CSARKGGGTPYEQYF.

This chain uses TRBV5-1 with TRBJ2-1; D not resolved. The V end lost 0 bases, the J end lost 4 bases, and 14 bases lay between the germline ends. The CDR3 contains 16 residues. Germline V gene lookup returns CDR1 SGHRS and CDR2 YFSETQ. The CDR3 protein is CASSLGLAELYNEQFF. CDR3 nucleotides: TGCGCCAGCAGCTTGGGGCTGGCAGAGCTATACAATGAGCAGTTCTTC.

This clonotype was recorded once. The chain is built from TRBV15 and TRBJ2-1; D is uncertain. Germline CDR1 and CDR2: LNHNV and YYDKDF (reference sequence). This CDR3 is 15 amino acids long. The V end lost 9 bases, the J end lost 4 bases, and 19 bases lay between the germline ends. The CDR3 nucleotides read TGTGCCACTGGCCCGTTTCGCGGAGATTACAATGAGCAGTTCTTC. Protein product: CATGPFRGDYNEQFF.

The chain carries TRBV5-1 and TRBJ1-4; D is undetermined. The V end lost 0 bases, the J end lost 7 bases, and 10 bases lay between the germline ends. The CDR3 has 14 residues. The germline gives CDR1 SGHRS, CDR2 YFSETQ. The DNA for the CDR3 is TGCGCCAGCAGCTTGGAAAGGAATGTTGAAAAACTGTTTTTT. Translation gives CASSLERNVEKLFF.

CDR3 region: CASSLRLAGDNEQFF. CDR3 DNA: TGTGCCAGCAGCCTTAGACTAGCGGGTGATAATGAGCAGTTCTTC. The chain has TRBV7-6 and TRBJ2-1, with 10 bases identical to TRBD2. The ends lost 5 bases at V and 7 bases at J; junction bases unmatched: 8. The germline V gene has CDR1 SGHVS and CDR2 FNYEAQ. This CDR3 region has 15 residues.

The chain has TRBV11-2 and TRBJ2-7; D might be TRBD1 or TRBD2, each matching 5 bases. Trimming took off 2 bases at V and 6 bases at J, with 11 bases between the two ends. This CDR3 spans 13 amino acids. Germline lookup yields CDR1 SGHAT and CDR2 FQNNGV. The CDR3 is CASSLSRGAEQYF. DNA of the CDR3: TGTGCCAGCAGCTTATCGAGAGGGGCCGAGCAGTACTTC.

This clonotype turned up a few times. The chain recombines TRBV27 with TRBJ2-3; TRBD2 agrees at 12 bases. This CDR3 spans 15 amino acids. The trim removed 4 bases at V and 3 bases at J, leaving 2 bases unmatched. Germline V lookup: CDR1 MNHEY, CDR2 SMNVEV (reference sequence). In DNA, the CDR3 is TGTGCCAGCAGTTGGACTAGCGGGGTTACAGATACGCAGTATTTT. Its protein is CASSWTSGVTDTQYF.

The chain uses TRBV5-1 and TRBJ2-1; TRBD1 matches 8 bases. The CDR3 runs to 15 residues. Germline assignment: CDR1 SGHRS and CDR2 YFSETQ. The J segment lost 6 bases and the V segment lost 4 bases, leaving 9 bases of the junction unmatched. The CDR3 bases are TGCGCCAGCAGCGTCCGGGACAGGACGTTCAATGAGCAGTTCTTC. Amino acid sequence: CASSVRDRTFNEQFF.

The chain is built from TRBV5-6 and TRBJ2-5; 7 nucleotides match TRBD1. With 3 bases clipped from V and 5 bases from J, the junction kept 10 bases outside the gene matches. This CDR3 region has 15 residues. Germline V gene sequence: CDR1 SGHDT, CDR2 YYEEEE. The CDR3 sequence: CASSYRWDSWETQYF. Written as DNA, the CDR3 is TGTGCCAGCAGCTATCGTTGGGACAGCTGGGAGACCCAGTACTTC.

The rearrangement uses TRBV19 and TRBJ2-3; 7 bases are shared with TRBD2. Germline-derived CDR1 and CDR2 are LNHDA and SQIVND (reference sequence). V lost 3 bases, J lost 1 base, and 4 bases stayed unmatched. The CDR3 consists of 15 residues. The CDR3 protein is CASSMSGRGTDTQYF. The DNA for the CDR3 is TGTGCCAGTAGTATGAGTGGGAGGGGCACAGATACGCAGTATTTT.

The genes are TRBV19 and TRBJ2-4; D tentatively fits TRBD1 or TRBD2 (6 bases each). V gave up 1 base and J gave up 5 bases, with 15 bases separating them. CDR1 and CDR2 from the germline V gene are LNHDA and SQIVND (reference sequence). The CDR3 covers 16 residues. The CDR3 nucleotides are TGTGCCAGTAGTATAGGAACGGGGGCCCGGCAAAACATTCAGTACTTC. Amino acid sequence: CASSIGTGARQNIQYF.

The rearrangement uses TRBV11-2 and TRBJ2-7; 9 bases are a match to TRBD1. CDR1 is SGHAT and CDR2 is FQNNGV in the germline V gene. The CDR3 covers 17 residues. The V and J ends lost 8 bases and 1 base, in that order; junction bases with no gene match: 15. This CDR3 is CASLGRGQGGGSYEQYF. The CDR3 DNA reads TGTGCCAGCTTAGGACGGGGACAGGGAGGAGGATCCTACGAGCAGTACTTC.

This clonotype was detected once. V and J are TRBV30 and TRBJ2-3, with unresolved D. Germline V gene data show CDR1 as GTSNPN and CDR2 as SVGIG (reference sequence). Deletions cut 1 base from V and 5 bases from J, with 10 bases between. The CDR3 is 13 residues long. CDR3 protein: CAWSAGNRDTQYF. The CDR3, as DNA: TGTGCCTGGAGTGCCGGAAATCGAGATACGCAGTATTTT.

The CDR3, as DNA: TGTGCCAGCAGCTTGGATCAGCCGAACACTGAAGCTTTCTTT. Encoded protein: CASSLDQPNTEAFF. The chain carries TRBV5-6 and TRBJ1-1; the D is unclear. The germline V and J ends were trimmed by 0 bases and 1 base, with 7 bases remaining between them. From germline, CDR1 is SGHDT and CDR2 YYEEEE. The CDR3 length is 14 residues.

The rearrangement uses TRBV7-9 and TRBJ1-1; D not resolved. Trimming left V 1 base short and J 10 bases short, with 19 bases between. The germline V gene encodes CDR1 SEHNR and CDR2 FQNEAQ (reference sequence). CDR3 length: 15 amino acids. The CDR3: CASSLDSPGSLGAFF. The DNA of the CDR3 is TGTGCCAGCAGCTTAGATTCTCCGGGTAGCCTCGGAGCTTTCTTT.